This passage covers 21 T cell receptor beta chains from one sample sequenced in a study of cytomegalovirus exposure and HLA in healthy donors. The assay was immunoSEQ multiplex PCR, and TCRdb's table has in-frame clones only and misses some. The data contain approximately 54,000 clones, roughly 90% of them seen just once; the ten biggest clones take up around 8%. Material: PBMCs. These receptors were collected from a young woman in good health and CMV-seropositive.

The rearrangement joins TRBV18 to TRBJ1-2; D gene unclear. The CDR3 has 16 amino acids. Trimming pared 0 bases from V and 3 bases from J, leaving 14 bases between. Germline V CDR1 and CDR2: KGHSH, LQKENI. The CDR3 coding sequence is TGTGCCAGCTCACCACCGATCCCACTGATGGACTATGGCTACACCTTC. Its translation: CASSPPIPLMDYGYTF.

V is TRBV4-1 and J is TRBJ2-3; 12 bases align to TRBD2. V lost 3 bases and J lost 5; bases outside the gene matches: 15. CDR1 is MGHRA and CDR2 is YSYEKL in the germline V gene. This CDR3 contains 19 residues. In nucleotides, the CDR3 is TGCGCCAGCAGCCATGGGCTAGCGGGGGGGCGGGGTGTGGGAGATACGCAGTATTTT. Translated, it gives CASSHGLAGGRGVGDTQYF.

The V and J genes are TRBV7-3 and TRBJ2-3; 10 positions match TRBD2. The germline CDR1 and CDR2 sequences are SGHTA and FQGTGA. Losses at the gene ends were 5 bases for V and 5 bases for J; bases not matched to a gene: 7. The CDR3 contains 15 residues. CDR3 in DNA: TGTGCCAGCAGCGCGAGCGGGGGGGCGATAGATACGCAGTATTTT. This gives the protein CASSASGGAIDTQYF. Based on the CDR3 plus reference TRBV7-3 and TRBJ2-3, the full variable domain is GAGVSQTPSNKVTEKGKYVELRCDPISGHTALYWYRQSLGQGPEFLIYFQGTGAADDSGLPNDRFFAVRPEGSVSTLKIQRTERGDSAVYLCASSASGGAIDTQYFGPGTRLTVL.

CDR3 DNA sequence: TGTGCCAGCAGCTTAGGGGCAATTGTGGAGACCCAGTACTTC. It yields the protein CASSLGAIVETQYF. This chain links TRBV7-9 with TRBJ2-5; no clear D gene. This CDR3 has 14 amino acids. Germline V gives CDR1 SEHNR, CDR2 FQNEAQ (reference sequence). Trimming pared 1 base from V and 5 bases from J, leaving 11 bases between.

The V and J genes are TRBV28 and TRBJ2-5; 7 positions agree with TRBD1. The V gene end was trimmed by 2 bases and the J gene end by 7 bases; junction bases not matched to a gene: 7. Germline values: CDR1 MDHEN, CDR2 SYDVKM. The CDR3 runs to 14 residues. CDR3 region: CASSLGDSFGTQYF. The CDR3 DNA reads as TGTGCCAGCAGTTTAGGGGACAGCTTTGGGACCCAGTACTTC.

CDR3 loop: CASSSGQGAYEAFF. The DNA of the CDR3 is TGTGCCAGCAGCTCGGGACAGGGGGCGTATGAAGCTTTCTTT. The V gene is TRBV7-3, the J gene TRBJ1-1; 12 nucleotides match TRBD1. Germline-derived CDR1 and CDR2 are SGHTA and FQGTGA. The J segment lost 7 bases and the V segment lost 4 bases, leaving 4 bases of the junction unmatched. The CDR3 has 14 amino acids.

The chain is built from TRBV6-4 and TRBJ1-2, with unresolved D. With 6 bases removed from V and 2 bases from J, the gap between germline ends came to 10 bases. The germline V gene encodes CDR1 MRHNA and CDR2 SNTAGT. The CDR3 has 13 residues. CDR3: CASRIGENYGYTF. The CDR3 DNA reads as TGTGCCAGCAGGATCGGGGAAAACTATGGCTACACCTTC.

V and J are TRBV19 and TRBJ1-1; 11 bases fit TRBD1. The V gene end was trimmed by 11 bases and the J gene end by 4 bases; junction bases not matched to a gene: 3. Germline V gene sequence: CDR1 LNHDA, CDR2 SQIVND (reference sequence). CDR3 size: 12 residues. CDR3 nucleotide sequence: TGTGCCGTCGGACAGGGGGCCACTGAAGCTTTCTTT. Its translation is CAVGQGATEAFF.

This chain connects TRBV4-2 to TRBJ2-1; TRBD2 aligns across 7 bases. The length of the CDR3 is 17 residues. The V gene end was trimmed by 0 bases and the J gene end by 0 bases; junction bases not matched to a gene: 5. Germline V gives CDR1 LGHNA, CDR2 YNFKEQ. The CDR3 nucleotides read TGTGCCAGCAGCCAAGAGGGGGGAGGGAACTCCTACAATGAGCAGTTCTTC. Residues: CASSQEGGGNSYNEQFF.

This rearrangement joins TRBV19 to TRBJ1-2, with TRBD1 matching over 7 bases. The CDR3 is 14 residues long. J gave up 6 bases and V 2 bases, and 6 bases lay outside the gene matches. CDR1 is LNHDA and CDR2 is SQIVND in the germline V gene (reference sequence). Written as DNA, the CDR3 is TGTGCCAGTAGTATATCTCCAGGGGGGCATGGCTACACCTTC. Residues: CASSISPGGHGYTF.

The genes are TRBV9 and TRBJ2-2; possibly TRBD2 for D (6 bases). Germline values: CDR1 SGDLS, CDR2 YYNGEE. V was pared by 0 bases and J by 5 bases, with 14 bases between. This CDR3 comprises 16 residues. CDR3 sequence reads: CASSVGLREGTGELFF. CDR3 DNA sequence: TGTGCCAGCAGCGTAGGTTTGCGGGAAGGAACCGGGGAGCTGTTTTTT.

This clone was observed a single time. J is TRBJ1-2 and V is TRBV14; the match to TRBD1 covers 8 bases. In germline, CDR1 is SGHDN, CDR2 FVKESK. With 2 bases clipped from V and 4 bases from J, the junction kept 3 bases outside the gene matches. The CDR3 is 14 residues long. The CDR3 region has the DNA TGTGCCAGCAGCCAACTAGGACAGGGCTATGGCTACACCTTC. This gives the protein CASSQLGQGYGYTF.

The chain couples TRBV7-2 to TRBJ1-2, with D perhaps TRBD1 (5 bases). Trimming took off 5 bases at V and 6 bases at J, with 10 bases between the two ends. CDR3 size: 12 residues. Germline V CDR1 and CDR2: SGHTA, FQGNSA. This CDR3 is CASSADSHGYTF. The CDR3 nucleotides read TGTGCCAGCAGCGCAGACAGCCATGGCTACACCTTC.

The chain is built from TRBV6-6 and TRBJ2-2; perhaps TRBD2 as D (6 bases). The CDR3 covers 15 residues. From germline, CDR1 is MNHNY and CDR2 SVGAGI (reference sequence). V was trimmed by 2 bases and J by 1 base, leaving 8 bases between them. CDR3 loop: CASSYERVNTGELFF. CDR3 DNA sequence: TGTGCCAGCAGTTACGAGCGGGTGAACACCGGGGAGCTGTTTTTT.

The rearrangement uses TRBV5-4 and TRBJ1-2; the match to TRBD1 covers 8 bases. CDR1 is SGHNT, CDR2 YYREEE, per germline (reference sequence). The ends lost 4 bases at V and 8 bases at J; junction bases unmatched: 13. This CDR3 spans 15 amino acids. CDR3 in amino acids: CASSLSTGVIGGYTF. The DNA for the CDR3 is TGTGCCAGCAGCCTCTCGACAGGGGTGATCGGGGGCTACACCTTC.

Written as DNA, the CDR3 is TGTGCCAGCAGTTACGCGTCGAACACCGGGGAGCTGTTTTTT. It yields the protein CASSYASNTGELFF. This chain joins TRBV27 and TRBJ2-2, with D unresolved. CDR3 length equals 14 residues. Trimming pared 4 bases from V and 0 bases from J, leaving 6 bases between. The V gene's germline CDR1 is MNHEY and CDR2 SMNVEV (reference sequence).

V gene TRBV5-6 combines with J gene TRBJ1-4; no clear D. The germline V gene has CDR1 SGHDT and CDR2 YYEEEE. The ends were cut back, 4 bases at V and 8 bases at J, with 18 bases in the middle. This CDR3 is built from 15 residues. The CDR3 reads CASSRGGYKGEKLFF. CDR3 nucleotide sequence: TGTGCCAGCAGCCGCGGCGGGTACAAGGGCGAAAAACTGTTTTTT.

The chain is built from TRBV19 and TRBJ2-7; 7 bases line up with TRBD1. CDR1 is LNHDA and CDR2 is SQIVND in the germline V gene (reference sequence). J lost 6 bases, V lost 3 bases, and 14 bases had no gene match. This CDR3 contains 16 residues. DNA of the CDR3: TGTGCCAGTAGTATTTCGGTCGGACAGGCTAGGGTCGAGCAGTACTTC. Translation gives CASSISVGQARVEQYF.

This clone occurred a few times. The genes are TRBV28 and TRBJ2-3; 11 positions match TRBD2. The ends lost 5 bases at V and 3 bases at J; junction bases unmatched: 7. The CDR3 runs to 16 residues. Per the germline V gene, CDR1 is MDHEN and CDR2 is SYDVKM. Here the CDR3 DNA reads TGTGCCAGCAGTCCCCAGACTAGCGGGGTTACAGATACGCAGTATTTT. Translation gives CASSPQTSGVTDTQYF.

The chain joins TRBV5-1 to TRBJ2-1; D is ambiguous. The CDR3 is 13 amino acids. Germline CDR1 SGHRS, CDR2 YFSETQ. V lost 5 bases, J lost 4 bases, and 10 bases lay in between. This CDR3 is CASRLHGYNEQFF. CDR3 coding DNA: TGCGCCAGCAGACTACATGGGTACAATGAGCAGTTCTTC.

The chain has TRBV4-2 and TRBJ2-1, with a possible D match to TRBD2 (7 bases). This CDR3 contains 18 residues. CDR1 and CDR2 from the germline V gene are LGHNA and YNFKEQ. The V end lost 0 bases, the J end lost 3 bases, and 18 bases lay between the germline ends. DNA of the CDR3: TGTGCCAGCAGCCAAGACGACAGGAGCGGGGAACTCTACAATGAGCAGTTCTTC. It is translated as CASSQDDRSGELYNEQFF.